These T cell receptor beta chains were read from a single sample in a study of Ad26.COV2.S vaccination and SARS-CoV-2 variants. Repertoires were generated with immunoSEQ multiplex PCR, while TCRdb's copy carries only in-frame clones and drops some. In the table there are about 410,000 clones, 89% of which are singletons. The sequenced sample was peripheral blood, obtained in a trial of Ad26.COV2.S vaccine versus placebo. The receptors originated from a person aged 18 to 65 who received the Ad26.COV2.S COVID-19 vaccine or a placebo. The CDR3 runs from the conserved cysteine through the conserved F or W. Each record gives: clone size, D gene, J gene, V gene, CDR3 DNA, CDR3 protein. The D gene is left open where the match is weak. The size field is filled for only some rows; it gives once, few, many or a size class.

abundance: .
d_gene: TRBD1
j_gene: TRBJ2-1
v_gene: TRBV4-3
CDR3nt: TGCGCCAGCAGCCAAGTACCGGGACAGGGCGGCAATGAGCAGTTCTTC
CDR3aa: CASSQVPGQGGNEQFF

abundance: .
d_gene: .
j_gene: TRBJ2-1
v_gene: TRBV29-1
CDR3nt: TGCAGCGTTGAAGAGGGTAGGAGCAATGAGCAGTTCTTC
CDR3aa: CSVEEGRSNEQFF

abundance: .
d_gene: .
j_gene: TRBJ2-3
v_gene: TRBV7-6
CDR3nt: TGTGCCAGCAGCTTATCGGACGGAATTACAGATACGCAGTATTTT
CDR3aa: CASSLSDGITDTQYF

abundance: once
d_gene: .
j_gene: TRBJ2-3
v_gene: TRBV29-1
CDR3nt: TGCAGCGTTGAGAGCAGGCGCACAGATACGCAGTATTTT
CDR3aa: CSVESRRTDTQYF

abundance: .
d_gene: TRBD1
j_gene: TRBJ2-7
v_gene: TRBV19
CDR3nt: TGTGCCAGTAGGGCCCAAGACAGGGGGGAGTTATACGAGCAGTACTTC
CDR3aa: CASRAQDRGELYEQYF

abundance: .
d_gene: .
j_gene: TRBJ2-3
v_gene: TRBV29-1
CDR3nt: TGCAGCGTAGAAGGTCTATTCCCGTTCGATACGCAGTATTTT
CDR3aa: CSVEGLFPFDTQYF

abundance: .
d_gene: .
j_gene: TRBJ2-1
v_gene: TRBV27
CDR3nt: TGTGCCAGCAGGACCTCAAGCGCGAGCTCCTACAATGAGCAGTTCTTC
CDR3aa: CASRTSSASSYNEQFF

abundance: .
d_gene: .
j_gene: TRBJ2-2
v_gene: TRBV24-1
CDR3nt: TGTGCCACCAGGTCGGACCAGGCGAACACCGGGGAGCTGTTTTTT
CDR3aa: CATRSDQANTGELFF

abundance: .
d_gene: TRBD1
j_gene: TRBJ2-7
v_gene: TRBV7-6
CDR3nt: TGTGCCAGCAGCTTAGAAGGGACAGGTACCTACGAGCAGTACTTC
CDR3aa: CASSLEGTGTYEQYF

abundance: once
d_gene: TRBD2
j_gene: TRBJ2-7
v_gene: TRBV6-1
CDR3nt: TGTGCCAGCAGTGAAGGCGGGAGGGCCTACGAGCAGTACTTC
CDR3aa: CASSEGGRAYEQYF

abundance: .
d_gene: TRBD1
j_gene: TRBJ1-1
v_gene: TRBV6-5
CDR3nt: TGTGCCAGCGGGACAGTGAACACTGAAGCTTTCTTT
CDR3aa: CASGTVNTEAFF

abundance: .
d_gene: .
j_gene: TRBJ2-3
v_gene: TRBV29-1
CDR3nt: TGCAGCGTTGAATCGGATACGCAGTATTTT
CDR3aa: CSVESDTQYF